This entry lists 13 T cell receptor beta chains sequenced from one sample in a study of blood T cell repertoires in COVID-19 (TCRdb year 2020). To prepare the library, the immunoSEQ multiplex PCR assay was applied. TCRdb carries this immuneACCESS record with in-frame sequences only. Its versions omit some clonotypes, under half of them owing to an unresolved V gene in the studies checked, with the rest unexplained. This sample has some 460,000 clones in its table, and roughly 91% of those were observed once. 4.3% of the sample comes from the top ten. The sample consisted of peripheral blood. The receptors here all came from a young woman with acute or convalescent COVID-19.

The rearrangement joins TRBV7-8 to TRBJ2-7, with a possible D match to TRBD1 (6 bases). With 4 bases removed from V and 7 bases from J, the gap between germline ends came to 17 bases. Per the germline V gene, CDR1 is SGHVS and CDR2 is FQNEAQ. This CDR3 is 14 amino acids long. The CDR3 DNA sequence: TGTGCCAGCAGCTCGAGTAGACAGGTGCGTGAGCAGTACTTC. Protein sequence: CASSSSRQVREQYF.

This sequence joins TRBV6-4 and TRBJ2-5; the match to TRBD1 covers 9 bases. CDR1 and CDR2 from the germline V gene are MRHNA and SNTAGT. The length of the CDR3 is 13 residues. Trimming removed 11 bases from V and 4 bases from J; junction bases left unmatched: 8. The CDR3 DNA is TGTGCCTCCTCACAGGGGGCAGGAGAGACCCAGTACTTC. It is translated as CASSQGAGETQYF.

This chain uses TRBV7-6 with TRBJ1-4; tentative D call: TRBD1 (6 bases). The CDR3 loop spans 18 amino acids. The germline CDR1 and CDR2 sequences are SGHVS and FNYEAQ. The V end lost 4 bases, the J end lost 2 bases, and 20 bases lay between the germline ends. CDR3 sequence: CASSSDPSDRRTNEKLFF. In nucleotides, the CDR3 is TGTGCCAGCAGCTCCGATCCTTCCGACAGGCGTACTAATGAAAAACTGTTTTTT.

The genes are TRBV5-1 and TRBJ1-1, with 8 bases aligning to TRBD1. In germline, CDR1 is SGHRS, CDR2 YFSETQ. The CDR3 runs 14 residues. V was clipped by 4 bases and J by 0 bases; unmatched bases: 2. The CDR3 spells CASSPGQVNTEAFF. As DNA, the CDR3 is TGCGCCAGCAGCCCGGGACAGGTGAACACTGAAGCTTTCTTT.

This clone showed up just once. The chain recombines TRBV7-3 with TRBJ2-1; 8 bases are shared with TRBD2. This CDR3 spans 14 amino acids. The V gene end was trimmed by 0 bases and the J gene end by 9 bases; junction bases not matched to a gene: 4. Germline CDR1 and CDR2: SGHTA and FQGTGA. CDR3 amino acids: CASSLTSGEAEQFF. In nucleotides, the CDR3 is TGTGCCAGCAGCTTAACTAGCGGGGAGGCTGAGCAGTTCTTC.

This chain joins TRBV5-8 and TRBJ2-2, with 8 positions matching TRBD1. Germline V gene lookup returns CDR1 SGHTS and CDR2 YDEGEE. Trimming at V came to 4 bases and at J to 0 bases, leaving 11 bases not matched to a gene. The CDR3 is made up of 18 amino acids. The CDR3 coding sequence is TGTGCCAGCAGCCCCTGGGGTGGGACAGGCCCGAACACCGGGGAGCTGTTTTTT. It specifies CASSPWGGTGPNTGELFF.

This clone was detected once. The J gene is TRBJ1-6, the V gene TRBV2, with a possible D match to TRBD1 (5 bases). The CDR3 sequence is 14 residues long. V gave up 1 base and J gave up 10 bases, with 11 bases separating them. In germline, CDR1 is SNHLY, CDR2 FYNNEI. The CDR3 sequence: CASSEGRVGSPLHF. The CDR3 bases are TGTGCCAGCAGTGAAGGCAGGGTTGGCTCACCCCTCCACTTT. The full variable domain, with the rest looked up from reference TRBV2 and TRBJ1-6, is EPEVTQTPSHQVTQMGQEVILRCVPISNHLYFYWYRQILGQKVEFLVSFYNNEISEKSEIFDDQFSVERPDGSNFTLKIRSTKLEDSAMYFCASSEGRVGSPLHFGNGTRLTVT.

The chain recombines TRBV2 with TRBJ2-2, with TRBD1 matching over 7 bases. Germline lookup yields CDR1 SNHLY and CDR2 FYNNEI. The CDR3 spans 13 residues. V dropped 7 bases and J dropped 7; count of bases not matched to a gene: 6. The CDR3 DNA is TGTGCCAGCACGACAGGGAATGGCGGGGAGCTGTTTTTT. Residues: CASTTGNGGELFF.

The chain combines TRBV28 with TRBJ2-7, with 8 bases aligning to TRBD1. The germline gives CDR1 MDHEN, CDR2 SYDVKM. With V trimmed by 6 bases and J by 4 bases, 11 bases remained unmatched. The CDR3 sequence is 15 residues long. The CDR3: CASSFSGTGLYEQYF. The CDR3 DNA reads TGTGCCAGCAGCTTCTCCGGGACAGGTCTTTACGAGCAGTACTTC.

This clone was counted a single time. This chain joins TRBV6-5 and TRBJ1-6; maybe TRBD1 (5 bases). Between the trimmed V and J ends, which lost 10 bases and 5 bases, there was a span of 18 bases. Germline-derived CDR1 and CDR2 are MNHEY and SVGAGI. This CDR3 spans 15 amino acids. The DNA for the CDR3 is TGTGCCACTACAAGGGTTACAGGCAATAATTCACCCCTCCACTTT. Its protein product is CATTRVTGNNSPLHF.

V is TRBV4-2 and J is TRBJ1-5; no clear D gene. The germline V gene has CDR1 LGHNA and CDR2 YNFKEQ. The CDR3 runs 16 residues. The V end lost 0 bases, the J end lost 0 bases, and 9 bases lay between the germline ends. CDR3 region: CASSQDPRNSNQPQHF. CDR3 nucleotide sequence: TGTGCCAGCAGCCAAGACCCCAGGAATAGCAATCAGCCCCAGCATTTT.

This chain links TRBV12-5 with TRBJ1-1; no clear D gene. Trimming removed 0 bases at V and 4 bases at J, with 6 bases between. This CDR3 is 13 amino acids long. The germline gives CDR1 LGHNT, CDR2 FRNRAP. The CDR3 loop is CASGLVELTEAFF. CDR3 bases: TGTGCTAGTGGTTTGGTAGAGCTCACTGAAGCTTTCTTT.

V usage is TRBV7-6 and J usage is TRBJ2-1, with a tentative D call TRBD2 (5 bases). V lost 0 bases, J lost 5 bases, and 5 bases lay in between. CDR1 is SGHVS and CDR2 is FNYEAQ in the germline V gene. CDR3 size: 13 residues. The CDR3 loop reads CASSLAGDNEQFF. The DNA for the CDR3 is TGTGCCAGCAGCTTAGCCGGGGACAATGAGCAGTTCTTC.